The clone carrying this T cell receptor (beta chain) was seen only once. Its antigen is as yet unknown. This specimen comes from a study of blood T cells in healthy people across ages. Points from the study as a whole: It was held that the diversity estimates obtained from one million T cells were underestimates. Because sorting was not performed, PBMCs prevented conclusive naive versus antigen-experienced comparison.

There are 11 residues in the CDR3. From germline, CDR1 is SQVTM and CDR2 ANQGSEA. Trimming took off 2 bases at V and 10 bases at J, with 11 bases between the two ends. The authors ran a second PCR of roughly 6 to 12 cycles using a sample-barcoded 5' primer and a J-beta primer mix. MiXCR, applied by TCRdb to the 5' RACE reads, yields one record per CDR3 protein. The repertoire has 1.5 million to 2 million distinct CDR3 sequences, around 48% of them found once; the top ten carry over 2%. The chain is built from TRBV29-1 and TRBJ1-1; possibly TRBD1 for D (6 bases). The clonotype was recovered from a woman aged 35 to 49 in good health. The specimen sequenced was blood. Here the CDR3 reads CSVETGLRAFF. The CDR3 nucleotides read TGCAGCGTTGAAACAGGGCTCCGAGCTTTCTTT.